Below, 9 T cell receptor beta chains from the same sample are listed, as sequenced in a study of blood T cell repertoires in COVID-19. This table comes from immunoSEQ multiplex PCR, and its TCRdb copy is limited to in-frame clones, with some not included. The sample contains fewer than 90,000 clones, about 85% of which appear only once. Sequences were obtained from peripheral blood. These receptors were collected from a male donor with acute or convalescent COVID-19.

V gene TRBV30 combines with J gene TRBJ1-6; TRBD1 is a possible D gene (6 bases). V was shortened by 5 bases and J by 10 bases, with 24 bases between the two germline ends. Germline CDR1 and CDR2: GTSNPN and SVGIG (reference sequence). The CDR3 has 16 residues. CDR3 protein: CAWGTGGGGRRSPLHF. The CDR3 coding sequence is TGTGCCTGGGGGACCGGGGGCGGGGGGCGCAGATCACCCCTCCACTTT.

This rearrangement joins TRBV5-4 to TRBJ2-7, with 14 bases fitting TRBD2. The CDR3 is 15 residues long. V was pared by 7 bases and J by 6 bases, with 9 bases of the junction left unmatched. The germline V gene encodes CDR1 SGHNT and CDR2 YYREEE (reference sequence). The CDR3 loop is CASSSGLAGVGEQYF. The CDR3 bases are TGTGCCAGCTCATCGGGACTAGCGGGGGTCGGCGAGCAGTACTTC.

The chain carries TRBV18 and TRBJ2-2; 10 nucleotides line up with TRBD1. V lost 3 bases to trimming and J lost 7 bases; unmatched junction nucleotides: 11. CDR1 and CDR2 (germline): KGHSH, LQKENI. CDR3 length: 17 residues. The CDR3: CASSPATGGVHGGELFF. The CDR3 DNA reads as TGTGCCAGCTCACCCGCGACAGGGGGCGTACACGGCGGGGAGCTGTTTTTT.

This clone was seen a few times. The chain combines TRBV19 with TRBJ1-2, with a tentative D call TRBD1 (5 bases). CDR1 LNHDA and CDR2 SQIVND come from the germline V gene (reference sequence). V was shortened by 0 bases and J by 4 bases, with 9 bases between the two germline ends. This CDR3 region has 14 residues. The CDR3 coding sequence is TGTGCCAGTAGTATAGAGGGCAGGGCCTATGGCTACACCTTC. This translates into CASSIEGRAYGYTF. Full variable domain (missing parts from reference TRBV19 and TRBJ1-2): DGGITQSPKYLFRKEGQNVTLSCEQNLNHDAMYWYRQDPGQGLRLIYYSQIVNDFQKGDIAEGYSVSREKKESFPLTVTSAQKNPTAFYLCASSIEGRAYGYTFGSGTRLTVV.

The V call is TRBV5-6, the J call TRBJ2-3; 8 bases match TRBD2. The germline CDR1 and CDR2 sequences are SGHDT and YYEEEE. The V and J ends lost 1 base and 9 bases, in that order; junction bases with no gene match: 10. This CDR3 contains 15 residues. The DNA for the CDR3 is TGTGCCAGCAGCTTGTCGGGGGGGCCGAAGCGGACGCAGTATTTT. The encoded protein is CASSLSGGPKRTQYF.

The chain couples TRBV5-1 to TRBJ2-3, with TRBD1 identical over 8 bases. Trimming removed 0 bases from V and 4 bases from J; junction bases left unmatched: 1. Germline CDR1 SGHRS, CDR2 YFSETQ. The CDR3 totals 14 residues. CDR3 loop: CASSLATGADTQYF. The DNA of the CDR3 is TGCGCCAGCAGCTTGGCGACAGGGGCAGATACGCAGTATTTT. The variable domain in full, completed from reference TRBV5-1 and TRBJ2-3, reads KAGVTQTPRYLIKTRGQQVTLSCSPISGHRSVSWYQQTPGQGLQFLFEYFSETQRNKGNFPGRFSGRQFSNSRSEMNVSTLELGDSALYLCASSLATGADTQYFGPGTRLTVL.

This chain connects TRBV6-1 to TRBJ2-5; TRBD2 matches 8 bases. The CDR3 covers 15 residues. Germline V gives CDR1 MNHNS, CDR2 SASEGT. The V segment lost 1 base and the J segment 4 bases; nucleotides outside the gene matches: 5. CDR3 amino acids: CASSEVGGASETQYF. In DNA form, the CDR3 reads TGTGCCAGCAGTGAAGTCGGGGGGGCCTCAGAGACCCAGTACTTC.

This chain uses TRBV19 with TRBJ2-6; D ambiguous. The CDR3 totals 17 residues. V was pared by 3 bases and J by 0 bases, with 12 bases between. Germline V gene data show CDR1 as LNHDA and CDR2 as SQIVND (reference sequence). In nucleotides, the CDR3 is TGTGCCAGTAGTATTGGGCAGGTCGGCTCTGGGGCCAACGTCCTGACTTTC. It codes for CASSIGQVGSGANVLTF.

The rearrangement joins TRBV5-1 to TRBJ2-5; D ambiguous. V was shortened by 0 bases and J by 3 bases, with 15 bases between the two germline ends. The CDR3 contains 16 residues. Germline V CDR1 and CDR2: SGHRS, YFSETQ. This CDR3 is CASSLAPSSGEETQYF. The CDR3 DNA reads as TGCGCCAGCAGCTTGGCGCCTAGTTCTGGAGAAGAGACCCAGTACTTC.